The present entry profiles one TCR beta chain with its context. This receptor's antigen is unknown. Per-base qualities were not stored, and no clone one base away is much larger. V and J lose 0 bases and 5 bases, and a span of 9 bases separates them. The CDR3, from cysteine to phenylalanine, totals 13 residues. CDR3 DNA is the only sequence kept; it has 39 bases, read in frame from the first base. Via the germline V gene, CDR1 is SGHRS and CDR2 YFSETQ. The entry originates in a study of cytomegalovirus exposure and HLA in healthy donors (dated by TCRdb to the late 2010s). For the wider study: An earlier analysis of approximately 590 of the donors reported about 250 Gb of sequence data and around 110 million unique TCR beta sequences from 190 million or so T cells. Approximately 310 gigabases of sequencing data and around 87 million unique TCR sequences were included in an early release covering several hundred HLA-typed donors. Of the roughly 400 genotyped donors, roughly 80% were placed in the genetic ancestry cluster associated with self-reported Caucasian donors. The study was designed to test whether signatures of past pathogen exposure could be identified by cataloging public T cell receptors. The study profiled the T cell repertoires of 500 to 800 subjects by immunosequencing and related them to cytomegalovirus serostatus. In addition to the first cohort of hundreds of subjects, a separate validation cohort of 100 to 150 different subjects was used. High-throughput TCR immunosequencing, statistical association of individual TCRs with disease status, and machine learning were combined to predict cytomegalovirus infection status. A later analysis re-analyzed previously published TCR beta repertoires from 600 to 850 donors and added high-resolution HLA genotyping to study TCR occurrence patterns. The later analysis used no new phenotypic data to find candidate immune exposures, relying instead on TCR beta sequences and their occurrence across donors. In an earlier analysis of 587 of the donors, high-throughput TCR beta sequencing was used to judge whether each TCR beta V gene segment behaved as functional or pseudogenic. Donor age, sex, ethnicity and CMV serostatus were compiled together with the repertoire data. A later genetic analysis took genome-wide SNP genotypes for about three fifths of the roughly 700 donors and used that subset as a discovery cohort. All discovery cohort repertoires had been generated on a single sequencing platform. HLA typing included class I and class II loci at four-digit resolution. Typing coverage varied by locus: roughly 620-630 donors for A, B, C, DRB1 and DQB1; 500 to 550 for DQA1; around 570 for DPA1; 450 to 480 for DPB1. Roughly 5 DR-DQ haplotypes were handled as single units for association and clustering because linkage in the cohort was strong. Among 350 to 400 genotyped donors of the cohort, an average of approximately 240,000 unique TCR beta nucleotide sequences were sequenced per donor, 15% to 20% of them non-productive.

The method was the immunoSEQ multiplex PCR assay. For the multiplex PCR, a mixture combining 60 forward primers for TCR Vbeta segments and 13 reverse primers for TCR Jbeta segments was used. The CDR3 region of rearranged TCR beta genes was amplified from genomic DNA with a multiplex PCR assay. The amplified TCR beta libraries were sequenced on the Illumina HiSeq System as 87-base-pair reads. The original pipeline was this. A later analysis tallied around 87 million unique TCR beta chains across the approximately 670 repertoires, and about 10 million of those chains were shared by two or more donors. To remove PCR and sequencing errors, raw reads were error-corrected and collapsed into unique sequences using a nearest-neighbor algorithm that merged closely related sequences. V, D and J gene segments were assigned by aligning CDR3 sequences to IMGT reference sequences. For a sequence to be retained, a match of at least six nucleotides was required to both a V gene segment and a J gene segment. A rearrangement counted as productive if the CDR3 had no stop codons and remained in frame with V and J, and every other rearrangement counted as non-productive. CDR3 was defined by IMGT convention, running from the second conserved V-encoded cysteine to the conserved J-encoded phenylalanine. In an earlier analysis of more than 550 of the donors, sequences lacking an unambiguous match to a single V gene segment were excluded. In an earlier analysis of some 590 of the donors, a V segment was called functional when productive rearrangements were above 56.7%, and segregating when the standard deviation between donors exceeded 5%. To diagnose cytomegalovirus status from the catalog of TCR beta chain sequences, a statistical classification framework was built. V and J gene assignment, in a later analysis, came from comparing TCR nucleotide sequences with IMGT/GENE-DB human TR gene sequences. Using the TCRdist pipeline, a later analysis assigned CDR3 sequences along with most-parsimonious VDJ recombination scenarios. A later analysis defined each TCR beta chain by its CDR3 amino acid sequence plus V-gene family, and excluded reads lacking a unique V-gene family. A later analysis removed over 500 highly shared, low-generation-probability nucleotide sequences to deal with suspected cross-contamination and a sequencing artifact. In a later analysis, a clonal expansion index was calculated for each public chain from normalized within-repertoire ranks of inferred template counts. Generation probabilities in a later analysis came from a VDJ recombination model fitted to out-of-frame rearrangements, and those results were checked against IGoR. In a later analysis, hypergeometric tests were used to score TCR-TCR, TCR-HLA and TCR-CMV co-occurrence, with a repertoire-size bias correction applied to TCR pairs. To estimate false discovery rates, a later analysis permuted the HLA or CMV assignments 20 times. In a later analysis, co-occurring TCRs were grouped with DBSCAN, and TCRdist sequence similarity was added when clustering was performed within HLA-allele-positive subsets. For co-occurrence clustering, repertoires with fewer than 30,000 or more than 120,000 public chains were excluded, along with several repertoires with anomalous nucleotide sharing. TCRdb took over this immuneACCESS table, retaining in-frame rearrangements with V and J assigned. Such tables are incomplete; in checked studies, under half of the missing clones stem from an unresolved V gene, and the remainder is unexplained. V, J and clone size are taken as reported in that table, and D and trimming were inferred from the DNA itself. This sample lists 150,000 to 200,000 clones; around 79% were detected once. The ten most abundant clones make up roughly an eighth of the sample.

Points the paper makes about the study in general: Immune exposure information for the cohort was limited to CMV serostatus. The earlier analysis of some 540 of the donors excluded over 15 rarely observed V segments, including chromosome 9 orphons, because counts were too low. Correlated functional status among segregating V segments might reflect linkage disequilibrium, but an unknown experimental factor could not be ruled out. Some IMGT-functional V segments, including TRBV6-2 and TRBV6-3, could not be told apart with the 87-base-pair reads, so those segments were excluded. It was suggested by the authors that the approach could potentially be generalized to other disease states and immunological phenotypes. A further reported finding was that TCR beta sequences accurately predicted the HLA-A and HLA-B alleles for most subjects in the first cohort. HLA typing was unavailable for some donors at each locus, so association tests used only the typed subset. Broadly in line with IMGT annotations, most TCR beta V segments showed up in productive rearrangements about 87% or about 30% of the time in an earlier analysis of around 550 of the donors. Assigning TCR associations to individual alleles was difficult when HLA alleles, especially DR and DQ, strongly co-occurred. According to a later genetic analysis, donors in an Asian-associated ancestry cluster had fewer N-insertions in productive TCRs than the approximately 670-donor mean. In a later genetic analysis, a missense DCLRE1C variant was associated with V-gene and J-gene trimming of TCR beta chains, and the association was replicated in an independent cohort. In a later analysis, several top co-occurrence clusters were reported to appear linked to parvovirus B19, influenza, CMV and Epstein-Barr virus. In a later analysis, the rate of TCR association differed among HLA loci, with DRB1 alleles having the most associated TCRs and HLA-C alleles having the fewest. Sequencing depth was assumed to be roughly uniform across donors in the presence/absence analyses, though that assumption may not hold. Most TCR sequences were seen in very few donors, while some public TCRs were found in many individuals. In a later analysis, most CMV-associated TCR beta chains were found to appear HLA-restricted, with HLA associations seemingly driven largely by CMV exposure. A later analysis found that HLA-associated TCR beta chains were more clonally expanded and had lower generation probabilities than equally common non-associated chains. In a later analysis, around 17,000 TCR beta sequences were associated with specific HLA alleles at a false discovery rate of 0.05. In vitro tests confirmed that a few of the cytomegalovirus-associated TCR beta chains recognize cytomegalovirus antigens. In the study, approximately 160 TCR beta chains were listed as associated with cytomegalovirus. In both the original and validation cohorts, the classifier was reported to diagnose cytomegalovirus status with high specificity and sensitivity. In this cohort, only TCR beta chains were sequenced, and detectable features were limited by the absence of alpha or paired-chain data. A group of highly shared sequence variants was considered likely to be a technical artifact of the sequencing pipeline.

The cohort consisted of approximately 670 healthy bone marrow donors. Cohort members were all nominally healthy when sampled, although unrecorded immune exposures were likely present. The donor tested CMV seropositive, placing the donor among the 289 seropositive members of the cohort. Every donor gave a peripheral blood sample, and the peripheral blood mononuclear cells from that sample were used for TCR beta sequencing. The Qiagen DNeasy Blood Extraction Kit was used to extract genomic DNA from the blood cell samples. This chain is built from TRBV5-1 and TRBJ2-7, with a weak D call of TRBD2 (6 bases match). What was sequenced was PBMCs. This clonotype originated in a man aged 50 to 60 in good health and CMV-seropositive. The CDR3: CASSLDWGDEQYF. The bases read TGCGCCAGCAGCTTGGACTGGGGGGACGAGCAGTACTTC.